The source of this T cell receptor (beta chain) is a study of T cell changes during pregnancy in multiple sclerosis. Measured with immunoSEQ multiplex PCR; TCRdb has only the in-frame clones, and not every one. This table holds approximately 61,000 clones, about 91% found once. The V segment lost 7 bases and the J segment 3 bases; nucleotides outside the gene matches: 8. The CDR3 consists of 14 residues. Germline V gives CDR1 SNHLY, CDR2 FYNNEI. The sequencing here drew on peripheral blood, taken after pregnancy. The TCR was taken from a female donor in good health, enrolled as a control in a pregnancy study. The rearrangement links TRBV2 to TRBJ1-1; 7 bases are shared with TRBD1. The CDR3 protein is CASNLQGMDTEAFF. As DNA, the CDR3 is TGTGCCAGCAACCTACAGGGGATGGACACTGAAGCTTTCTTT.